Given below is one T cell receptor beta chain in context. Here immunoSEQ multiplex PCR was the method, and the copy in TCRdb shows in-frame clones only, minus some. The sample lists about 260,000 clones; about 85% were seen once. The data stem from a study of blood T cell repertoires in COVID-19. Germline trimming cut 0 bases from V and 7 bases from J; bases unmatched to any gene: 11. This CDR3 is 17 amino acids long. CDR1 is KGHSY and CDR2 is FQNENV in the germline V gene. The sample was peripheral blood. This sequence was found in a man younger than 30 with active or convalescent COVID-19. The V call is TRBV16, the J call TRBJ2-1, with TRBD1 matching over 8 bases. CDR3: CASSQSFRTGYRNEQFF. CDR3 sequence (DNA): TGTGCCAGCAGCCAATCATTTAGGACAGGGTATCGGAATGAGCAGTTCTTC.